Following are 28 T cell receptor beta chains from one sample sequenced in a study of T cell responses to AZD1222 COVID-19 vaccine. TCRdb's copy holds only in-frame clones and misses some; the assay was immunoSEQ multiplex PCR. The profile covers 150,000 to 200,000 clones, with more than 80% appearing a single time and about 3.6% taken by the ten largest. The sequences come from peripheral blood, collected 28 days after the second dose of the MenACWY control vaccine. The receptors derive from an adult who received the MenACWY meningococcal vaccine as a control.

V and J are TRBV19 and TRBJ1-2, with 10 positions matching TRBD1. The CDR3 spans 15 residues. Germline-derived CDR1 and CDR2 are LNHDA and SQIVND (reference sequence). Trimming removed 3 bases from V and 2 bases from J; junction bases left unmatched: 3. This CDR3 is CASSMTGQGNYGYTF. The CDR3 region has the DNA TGTGCCAGTAGTATGACGGGACAGGGGAACTATGGCTACACCTTC.

The chain has TRBV19 and TRBJ1-5; D perhaps matches TRBD1 (5 bases). Germline CDR1 is LNHDA and CDR2 is SQIVND (reference sequence). The CDR3 sequence is 15 residues long. With 1 base removed from V and 6 bases from J, the gap between germline ends came to 13 bases. The DNA for the CDR3 is TGTGCCAGTAGTATAGCTCGGGGGAGGGTTCAGCCCCAGCATTTT. Amino acid sequence: CASSIARGRVQPQHF.

The chain links TRBV11-2 to TRBJ2-1, with 10 bases fitting TRBD1. Germline V gives CDR1 SGHAT, CDR2 FQNNGV. V shed 5 bases, J shed 9 bases, and the junction held 1 base outside the gene matches. This CDR3 is built from 12 residues. CDR3 in DNA: TGTGCCAGCAGCGACAGGGGGCGTGAGCAGTTCTTC. Its protein product is CASSDRGREQFF.

This chain joins TRBV3-1 (or the pseudogene TRBV3-2) and TRBJ1-2; TRBD1 agrees at 7 bases. The CDR3 loop spans 15 amino acids. Germline CDR1 LGHDT, CDR2 YNNKEL (reference sequence). Trimming at V came to 1 base and at J to 5 bases, leaving 7 bases not matched to a gene. The CDR3: CASSQGAGGQYGYTF. For the CDR3, the DNA is TGTGCCAGCAGCCAAGGGGCAGGGGGGCAATATGGCTACACCTTC.

This CDR3 is CASRGPVEGTQYF. The CDR3 DNA is TGTGCCAGCAGGGGCCCGGTTGAGGGGACCCAGTACTTC. The chain is built from TRBV7-9 and TRBJ2-5, with TRBD2 as a possible D gene (5 bases). V lost 6 bases, J lost 7 bases, and 15 bases lay in between. CDR1 is SEHNR and CDR2 is FQNEAQ in the germline V gene (reference sequence). The CDR3 sequence is 13 residues long. Full variable domain (outside the CDR3, taken from reference TRBV7-9 and TRBJ2-5): DTGVSQNPRHKITKRGQNVTFRCDPISEHNRLYWYRQTLGQGPEFLTYFQNEAQLEKSRLLSDRFSAERPKGSFSTLEIQRTEQGDSAMYLCASRGPVEGTQYFGPGTRLLVL.

V is TRBV30 and J is TRBJ2-1, with TRBD2 matching 9 bases. Germline lookup yields CDR1 GTSNPN and CDR2 SVGIG (reference sequence). This CDR3 is built from 15 residues. V was pared by 7 bases and J by 15 bases, with 22 bases of the junction left unmatched. Here the CDR3 reads CALSGGSGSGVVAFF. DNA for the CDR3: TGTGCCTTATCGGGCGGTAGCGGGAGTGGCGTCGTGGCGTTCTTC.

About this clone: The same CDR3 also results from other DNA sequences found in this sample. The genes are TRBV29-1 and TRBJ1-1, with no clear D. Trimming took off 4 bases at V and 4 bases at J, with 4 bases between the two ends. Germline lookup yields CDR1 SQVTM and CDR2 ANQGSEA. CDR3 length equals 10 residues. The CDR3 coding sequence is TGCAGCGTTGGGTCCACTGAAGCTTTCTTT. Amino acids: CSVGSTEAFF.

This clone occurred a few times. The rearrangement joins TRBV2 to TRBJ1-1; TRBD1 matches at 7 bases. The V gene's germline CDR1 is SNHLY and CDR2 FYNNEI. The CDR3 consists of 12 residues. The V segment lost 8 bases and the J segment 3 bases; nucleotides outside the gene matches: 3. CDR3 residues: CASQGGYTEAFF. CDR3 bases: TGTGCCAGCCAGGGGGGATACACTGAAGCTTTCTTT.

The V gene is TRBV5-5, the J gene TRBJ1-5; D might be TRBD1 (6 bases). Trimming took off 1 base at V and 6 bases at J, with 14 bases between the two ends. CDR1 SGHKS and CDR2 YYEKEE come from the germline V gene (reference sequence). The CDR3 covers 15 residues. This CDR3 is CASSLSVQGLQPQHF. CDR3 coding DNA: TGTGCCAGCAGCTTGTCAGTACAGGGACTTCAGCCCCAGCATTTT.

Here the CDR3 reads CASAPASNYEQYF. As DNA, the CDR3 is TGTGCCAGCGCCCCCGCCTCTAACTACGAGCAGTACTTC. The chain carries TRBV27 and TRBJ2-7; D uncertain. V was trimmed by 8 bases and J by 3 bases, leaving 14 bases between them. This CDR3 region has 13 residues. Per the germline V gene, CDR1 is MNHEY and CDR2 is SMNVEV (reference sequence).

This rearrangement joins TRBV2 to TRBJ2-3, with D unresolved. The CDR3 contains 17 residues. The V end lost 1 base, the J end lost 1 base, and 15 bases lay between the germline ends. Germline CDR1 is SNHLY and CDR2 is FYNNEI. The CDR3 spells CASSEEEISVGTDTQYF. The CDR3 region has the DNA TGTGCCAGCAGTGAAGAGGAAATCTCGGTCGGCACAGATACGCAGTATTTT.

This chain uses TRBV27 with TRBJ2-5; 13 bases align to TRBD2. The CDR3 loop spans 19 amino acids. Germline V gene sequence: CDR1 MNHEY, CDR2 SMNVEV (reference sequence). V shed 5 bases and J 2 bases; nucleotides not matched to a gene: 14. The CDR3 DNA follows: TGTGCCAGCAGTGGGGGCCGTCGCACTAGCGGGAGGGCACAAGAGACCCAGTACTTC. This codes for CASSGGRRTSGRAQETQYF.

V and J are TRBV14 and TRBJ1-1; D not certain. Germline values: CDR1 SGHDN, CDR2 FVKESK. Trimming removed 1 base at V and 8 bases at J, with 11 bases between. The CDR3 length is 13 residues. CDR3 in amino acids: CASSQVRSDEAFF. CDR3 sequence (DNA): TGTGCCAGCAGCCAAGTTCGGAGTGACGAAGCTTTCTTT.

The chain joins TRBV3-1 (or the pseudogene TRBV3-2) to TRBJ2-1, with TRBD2 matching 9 bases. The CDR3 sequence is 19 residues long. The trim removed 4 bases at V and 9 bases at J, leaving 22 bases unmatched. CDR1 is LGHDT and CDR2 is YNNKEL in the germline V gene (reference sequence). CDR3 sequence reads: CASSLDPRHPVAGAGEQFF. The CDR3 nucleotides are TGTGCCAGCAGCCTCGATCCCCGCCATCCGGTAGCGGGAGCTGGTGAGCAGTTCTTC.

This chain joins TRBV19 and TRBJ2-3; a weak D match, TRBD2 (5 bases). V lost 10 bases and J lost 2, with 16 bases in between. Germline loops: CDR1 LNHDA, CDR2 SQIVND (reference sequence). This CDR3 spans 14 amino acids. The CDR3, as DNA: TGTGCCACCACCACGGGAAGGGACACAGATACGCAGTATTTT. Residues: CATTTGRDTDTQYF.

This chain joins TRBV12-3 or TRBV12-4 and TRBJ1-2; no clear D gene. Trimming left V 2 bases short and J 0 bases short, with 4 bases between. This CDR3 has 13 residues. CDR3 nucleotide sequence: TGTGCCAGCAGTTTACCCCCTAACTATGGCTACACCTTC. Translation: CASSLPPNYGYTF.

The chain joins TRBV30 to TRBJ1-5, with D possibly matching TRBD1 (6 bases). This CDR3 region has 16 residues. The V end was cut by 3 bases, the J end by 1 base, with 16 bases between. Germline values: CDR1 GTSNPN, CDR2 SVGIG (reference sequence). CDR3 sequence (DNA): TGTGCCTGGAGGGAAGGGGGTCCGGGAAGCAATCAGCCCCAGCATTTT. Protein: CAWREGGPGSNQPQHF.

The chain carries TRBV6-5 and TRBJ1-6, with a tentative D call TRBD1 (5 bases). The V end was cut by 4 bases, the J end by 10 bases, with 20 bases between. Germline CDR1 and CDR2: MNHEY and SVGAGI. This CDR3 region has 16 residues. The CDR3 bases are TGTGCCAGCAGTTCGGACCCCAGGAGAAGGGGCTCACCCCTCCACTTT. Its protein is CASSSDPRRRGSPLHF.

This clone has just a few counts. The V gene is TRBV28, the J gene TRBJ1-2; TRBD1 aligns across 7 bases. This CDR3 region has 16 residues. V lost 7 bases to trimming and J lost 4 bases; unmatched junction nucleotides: 15. Germline assignment: CDR1 MDHEN and CDR2 SYDVKM. CDR3 nucleotide sequence: TGTGCCAGCACCTTAGGGGGCGGGACGAGGGGCTATGGCTACACCTTC. Translation gives CASTLGGGTRGYGYTF.

V usage is TRBV5-1 and J usage is TRBJ2-2, with 10 bases fitting TRBD2. The CDR3 is 16 amino acids. Per the germline V gene, CDR1 is SGHRS and CDR2 is YFSETQ. J gave up 5 bases and V 0 bases, and 4 bases lay outside the gene matches. DNA for the CDR3: TGCGCCAGCAGCTTGGAGGGACTAGCGATTACCGGGGAGCTGTTTTTT. Encoded protein: CASSLEGLAITGELFF.

This chain joins TRBV11-1 and TRBJ2-2, with a weak D call TRBD1 (6 bases). The CDR3 loop spans 15 amino acids. V gave up 0 bases and J gave up 6 bases, with 11 bases separating them. Germline CDR1 is SGHAT and CDR2 is FQDESV (reference sequence). The CDR3 loop reads CASSLAQQGPGELFF. CDR3 nucleotide sequence: TGTGCCAGCAGCTTAGCCCAACAGGGCCCCGGGGAGCTGTTTTTT.

Turning to this clone: The same CDR3 arises from other DNA sequences in this sample as well. The CDR3 sequence is CASSRGTSGSTDTQYF. CDR3 coding DNA: TGTGCCAGCAGCCGTGGGACTAGCGGAAGCACAGATACGCAGTATTTT. V and J are TRBV11-3 and TRBJ2-3, with TRBD2 matching 11 bases. The V gene end was trimmed by 5 bases and the J gene end by 0 bases; junction bases not matched to a gene: 4. This CDR3 has 16 amino acids. Germline V lookup: CDR1 SGHNT, CDR2 YENEEA.

The chain has TRBV7-9 and TRBJ2-3, with 13 nucleotides matching TRBD2. Trimming cost V 6 bases and J 4 bases; bases outside gene matches: 7. This CDR3 spans 16 amino acids. Germline lookup yields CDR1 SEHNR and CDR2 FQNEAQ (reference sequence). The CDR3 region is CASSLTSGRAADTQYF. CDR3 DNA sequence: TGTGCCAGCAGTCTTACTAGCGGGAGGGCCGCAGATACGCAGTATTTT.

The V gene is TRBV10-3, the J gene TRBJ1-1; a weak D match, TRBD1 (5 bases). The CDR3 is 13 amino acids. V lost 9 bases to trimming and J lost 3 bases, with 14 bases between them. Germline CDR1 ENHRY, CDR2 SYGVKD. The CDR3: CAIAGSGDTEAFF. Here the CDR3 DNA reads TGTGCCATTGCAGGGTCGGGGGACACTGAAGCTTTCTTT.

The V and J genes are TRBV19 and TRBJ1-4, with D possibly being TRBD1 (5 bases). The CDR3 totals 17 residues. Trimming removed 7 bases from V and 7 bases from J, with 25 bases in between. Germline lookup yields CDR1 LNHDA and CDR2 SQIVND (reference sequence). This CDR3 is CASMGGAGASGGEKLFF. In nucleotides, the CDR3 is TGTGCCAGTATGGGTGGGGCCGGTGCTAGCGGGGGTGAAAAACTGTTTTTT.

The V gene is TRBV5-1, the J gene TRBJ1-1; D remains ambiguous. Germline lookup yields CDR1 SGHRS and CDR2 YFSETQ. V dropped 0 bases and J dropped 3 bases, with 12 bases sitting between them. The CDR3 runs to 15 residues. CDR3 region: CASSLDEGRDTEAFF. CDR3 bases: TGCGCCAGCAGCTTGGACGAGGGTCGGGACACTGAAGCTTTCTTT. The full variable domain, in which reference TRBV5-1 and TRBJ1-1 provide the parts outside the CDR3, is KAGVTQTPRYLIKTRGQQVTLSCSPISGHRSVSWYQQTPGQGLQFLFEYFSETQRNKGNFPGRFSGRQFSNSRSEMNVSTLELGDSALYLCASSLDEGRDTEAFFGQGTRLTVV.

The V and J genes are TRBV4-1 and TRBJ2-5; 8 bases map to TRBD2. This CDR3 is built from 14 residues. V lost 3 bases to trimming and J lost 7 bases; unmatched junction nucleotides: 7. Germline V gene sequence: CDR1 MGHRA, CDR2 YSYEKL. Here the CDR3 DNA reads TGCGCCAGCAGCCAGGTGACTAGCGCTGGGACCCAGTACTTC. Translation: CASSQVTSAGTQYF.

The chain has TRBV10-2 and TRBJ2-5, with D perhaps TRBD1 (6 bases). Germline values: CDR1 WSHSY, CDR2 SAAADI. The length of the CDR3 is 12 residues. The V end was cut by 8 bases, the J end by 5 bases, with 12 bases between. The chain's CDR3 is CASAQGTETQYF. The DNA of the CDR3 is TGCGCCAGCGCCCAGGGGACGGAGACCCAGTACTTC.